The rows below give T cell receptor beta chains drawn from one sample of a study of OX40 agonist ivuxolimab in advanced cancers. The repertoire was sequenced with immunoSEQ multiplex PCR; TCRdb's copy has only in-frame clones and lacks some. In the table there are around 70,000 clones, about four fifths of which are singletons. The material was CD4+ or CD8+ T cells sorted from blood, obtained in a trial of the OX40 agonist ivuxolimab. These receptors were obtained from an adult with an advanced solid tumor such as melanoma, head and neck, liver or kidney cancer. Both conserved end residues are part of each CDR3. A D gene is named only where the DNA matches it firmly. A row's size may be missing; if present it is once, few, many or a size class.

d_gene,abundance,v_gene,j_gene,CDR3nt,CDR3aa
.,once,TRBV4-2,TRBJ1-2,TGTGCCAGCAGCCAAGACAGGGCTTCTAACTATGGCTACACCTTC,CASSQDRASNYGYTF
.,.,TRBV6-5,TRBJ2-6,TGTGCCAGCAGTTTAGCCCGCTCTGGGGCCAACGTCCTGACTTTC,CASSLARSGANVLTF
.,.,TRBV9,TRBJ2-1,TGTGCCAGCAGCGTAGATGGGCGGGGTCTCTATGAGCAGTTCTTC,CASSVDGRGLYEQFF
.,once,TRBV28,TRBJ2-1,TGTGCCAGCATCAAGGGGGGACAAGGGCGAAATGAGCAGTTCTTC,CASIKGGQGRNEQFF
.,.,TRBV7-2,TRBJ2-5,TGTGCCAGCAGCCCCCGCCCCCGAGAGACCCAGTACTTC,CASSPRPRETQYF
.,.,TRBV29-1,TRBJ2-1,TGCAGCGTTTCACGGGGCAACTACAATGAGCAGTTCTTC,CSVSRGNYNEQFF
.,.,TRBV7-2,TRBJ2-3,TGTGCCAGCAGCTTGAGACTTATGTCAGATACGCAGTATTTT,CASSLRLMSDTQYF
.,.,TRBV5-1,TRBJ1-4,TGCGCCAGCAGCCCTCAGGGGTTAACTAATGAAAAACTGTTTTTT,CASSPQGLTNEKLFF
.,.,TRBV7-7,TRBJ2-1,TGTGCTAGCAGCTCGAGCAGGGGTGACAATGAGCAGTTCTTC,CASSSSRGDNEQFF
.,.,TRBV19,TRBJ1-1,TGTGCCAGTAGTCTCAGGGAGGGCACTGAAGCTTTCTTT,CASSLREGTEAFF
TRBD1,.,TRBV28,TRBJ2-7,TGTGCCAGCAGTTCTGCCGGGACAGGGGGCTACGAGCAGTACTTC,CASSSAGTGGYEQYF
.,.,TRBV27,TRBJ2-3,TGTGCCAGCAGTTTATCGCGATCCGGGGTGTGGGAGGAGCCCACAGATACGCAGTATTTT,CASSLSRSGVWEEPTDTQYF
.,.,TRBV6-5,TRBJ1-2,TGTGCCAGCAGTTACTCGGTGACTTCTTATGGCTACACCTTC,CASSYSVTSYGYTF
TRBD1,.,TRBV19,TRBJ1-3,TGTGCCAGTGCAACAGGGGATGGAGGAAACACCATATATTTT,CASATGDGGNTIYF
TRBD1,.,TRBV28,TRBJ1-2,TGTGCCAGCATACGACAGGGGGGAAATGGCTACACCTTC,CASIRQGGNGYTF
.,.,TRBV5-6,TRBJ1-2,TGTGCCAGCAGCTTGGTTCAAGACGTTTACACCTTC,CASSLVQDVYTF
.,.,TRBV6-6,TRBJ1-2,TGTGCCAGCAGTTCCCAGGGCTATGGCTACACCTTC,CASSSQGYGYTF
.,few,TRBV28,TRBJ1-1,TGTGCCAGCAGCGCGGGGGAGACAGTGAACACTGAAGCTTTCTTT,CASSAGETVNTEAFF
TRBD1,.,TRBV7-8,TRBJ1-5,TGTGCCAGCAGCTCAGGGGGGAGCAATCAGCCCCAGCATTTT,CASSSGGSNQPQHF
TRBD2,few,TRBV5-1,TRBJ2-3,TGCGCCAGCAGCCTGACAGGCGGGGGGGCCGCAGATACGCAGTATTTT,CASSLTGGGAADTQYF
.,.,TRBV18,TRBJ1-4,TGTGCCAGCTCACCACAGGCATTGGCCCTTAATGAAAAACTGTTTTTT,CASSPQALALNEKLFF
.,.,TRBV6-6,TRBJ1-6,TGTGCCAGCACCAACCCGGAGGGGGGCAATTCACCCCTCCACTTT,CASTNPEGGNSPLHF